What follows are 8 T cell receptor beta chains derived from one specimen sequenced in a study of shared clonotypes between healthy human individuals. TCRdb keeps only in-frame clones here, not all; method: immunoSEQ multiplex PCR. The sample includes around 1.5 million clones, 95% to 99% seen only once; the top ten take roughly 0.45%. The sample consisted of naive CD4+ T cells sorted from blood. The subset is: CD45RA+ positively selected. The receptors were gathered from a young man in good health.

This rearrangement joins TRBV10-1 to TRBJ2-7; unclear D gene. In germline, CDR1 is WNHNN, CDR2 SYGVQD (reference sequence). The CDR3 has 13 amino acids. Trimming took off 2 bases at V and 1 base at J, with 6 bases between the two ends. The CDR3 sequence is CASSETTSYEQYF. In DNA form, the CDR3 reads TGCGCCAGCAGTGAGACAACATCCTACGAGCAGTACTTC.

The rearrangement links TRBV10-3 to TRBJ2-3; no definite D call. This CDR3 region has 14 residues. Trimming took off 0 bases at V and 2 bases at J, with 6 bases between the two ends. Germline CDR1 and CDR2: ENHRY and SYGVKD. Written as DNA, the CDR3 is TGTGCCATCAGTGAGTCGACAATCACAGATACGCAGTATTTT. Translation gives CAISESTITDTQYF.

The rearrangement joins TRBV7-2 to TRBJ2-7; D is ambiguous. Trimming took off 0 bases at V and 1 base at J, with 7 bases between the two ends. The germline V gene encodes CDR1 SGHTA and CDR2 FQGNSA. This CDR3 region has 14 residues. CDR3 sequence: CASSLAPISYEQYF. The CDR3 bases are TGTGCCAGCAGCTTAGCCCCTATTTCCTACGAGCAGTACTTC.

The gene calls are TRBV15 and TRBJ2-7; 7 bases are shared with TRBD1. V was pared by 1 base and J by 2 bases, with 8 bases of the junction left unmatched. The CDR3 has 16 residues. Germline lookup yields CDR1 LNHNV and CDR2 YYDKDF (reference sequence). The CDR3 coding sequence is TGTGCCACCAGCAGAGTTGTTACAGGGGCAACCTACGAGCAGTACTTC. Translation gives CATSRVVTGATYEQYF.

The CDR3 DNA sequence: TGCGCCAGCAGCCAAGATCCAGGGCAGGGCTACGAGCAGTACTTC. Encoded protein: CASSQDPGQGYEQYF. The V and J genes are TRBV4-3 and TRBJ2-7, with a weak D call TRBD1 (5 bases). The V end lost 0 bases, the J end lost 3 bases, and 12 bases lay between the germline ends. The CDR3 is 15 amino acids. Germline lookup yields CDR1 LGHNA and CDR2 YSLEER.

This clone was detected only once. The rearrangement joins TRBV5-4 to TRBJ2-7; 7 bases fit TRBD2. This CDR3 contains 13 residues. The germline V gene has CDR1 SGHNT and CDR2 YYREEE (reference sequence). The V gene end was trimmed by 0 bases and the J gene end by 13 bases; junction bases not matched to a gene: 10. The CDR3, as DNA: TGTGCCAGCAGCTTGGATCCGGGGGGAAAGTATTACTTC. This encodes CASSLDPGGKYYF.

The chain uses TRBV6-1 and TRBJ1-4; no reliable D call. Germline lookup yields CDR1 MNHNS and CDR2 SASEGT. The length of the CDR3 is 15 residues. V lost 2 bases and J 2 bases, leaving 9 bases between the germline ends. As DNA, the CDR3 is TGTGCCAGCAGTGAATTCGCTGCCACTAATGAAAAACTGTTTTTT. Translated: CASSEFAATNEKLFF.

The J gene is TRBJ2-1, the V gene TRBV5-1, with TRBD2 matching over 12 bases. The CDR3 contains 19 residues. The V segment lost 3 bases and the J segment 2 bases; nucleotides outside the gene matches: 12. Germline CDR1 reads SGHRS; CDR2 reads YFSETQ. The CDR3 sequence is CASSWRLAGAGGTYNEQFF. The CDR3 coding sequence is TGCGCCAGCAGCTGGCGACTAGCGGGAGCTGGGGGCACCTACAATGAGCAGTTCTTC.